Here is one T cell receptor (beta chain) with its context. The antigen is undetermined. Using around 180 ng DNA, 30,000 or so T cell genomes, the sorted-subset replicate PCRs were run. The data were produced by immunoSEQ multiplex PCR, yet TCRdb's version contains in-frame clones alone and is incomplete. The sample has around 1.1 million clones, around 78% seen once. This record belongs to a study of shared clonotypes between healthy human individuals. The authors divided CD4+ cells into CD45RA+ naive and CD45RA-negative memory subsets. Study-level results: Genetic and exposure-history diversity was limited by the few donors. In contrast to clonotypes shared by all four donors, non-shared clonotypes had lower generation probabilities.

The CDR3 covers 15 residues. V was shortened by 5 bases and J by 2 bases, with 13 bases between the two germline ends. Germline V gene lookup returns CDR1 SGHTA and CDR2 FQGTGA. This receptor was obtained from a man aged 18 to 29 in good health. Some clones in this sample may be carry-over from other donors' samples. J is TRBJ2-1 and V is TRBV7-3; D is perhaps TRBD1 (5 bases). Sequencing was done on a sample of memory CD4+ T cells from PBMCs. Subset in this sample: CD45RA-negative fraction. The CDR3 DNA is TGTGCCAGCAGCCGTGACAGAACGCCCTACAATGAGCAGTTCTTC. Protein product: CASSRDRTPYNEQFF.